This T cell receptor beta chain was sequenced during a study of beta chain features in type 1 diabetes. General study findings and limits: TCRB CDR3 length was moderately but significantly reduced in all four CD4+ subsets of Type 1 diabetes patients. Fewer junction insertions and more nucleotide deletions appeared in type 1 diabetes patients.

A remark on this clone: The antigen remains undetermined.

Expressed TCRB transcripts were sequenced because the isolated RNA had all been reverse transcribed beforehand. This table comes from immunoSEQ multiplex PCR, and its TCRdb copy is limited to in-frame clones, with some not included. This table holds around 430,000 clones, 30% found once. Sorting gave populations that all exceeded 98% purity. The TCR sequence derives from a man aged 18 to 35 in good health. The sequenced material came from naive CD4+ T cells from blood.

CDR3 sequence reads: CASKTSQGVSNQPQHF. CDR3 sequence (DNA): TGTGCCAGTAAAACCTCACAGGGAGTTAGCAATCAGCCCCAGCATTTT. The chain is built from TRBV19 and TRBJ1-5; D is possibly TRBD1 (6 bases). Germline assignment: CDR1 LNHDA and CDR2 SQIVND (reference sequence). Deletions cut 7 bases from V and 0 bases from J, with 16 bases between. The CDR3 is 16 amino acids.